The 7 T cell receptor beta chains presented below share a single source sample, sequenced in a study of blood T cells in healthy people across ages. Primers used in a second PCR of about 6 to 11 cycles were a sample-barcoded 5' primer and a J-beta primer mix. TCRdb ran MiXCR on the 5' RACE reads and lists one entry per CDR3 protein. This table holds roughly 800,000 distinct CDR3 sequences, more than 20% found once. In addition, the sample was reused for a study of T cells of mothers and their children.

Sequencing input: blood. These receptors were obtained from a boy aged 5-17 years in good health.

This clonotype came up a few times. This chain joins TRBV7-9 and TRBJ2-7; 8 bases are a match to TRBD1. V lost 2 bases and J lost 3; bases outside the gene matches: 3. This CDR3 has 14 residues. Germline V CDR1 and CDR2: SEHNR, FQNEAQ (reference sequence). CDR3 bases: TGTGCCAGCAGCTTATCAGGGGGCTTCTACGAGCAGTACTTC. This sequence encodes CASSLSGGFYEQYF.

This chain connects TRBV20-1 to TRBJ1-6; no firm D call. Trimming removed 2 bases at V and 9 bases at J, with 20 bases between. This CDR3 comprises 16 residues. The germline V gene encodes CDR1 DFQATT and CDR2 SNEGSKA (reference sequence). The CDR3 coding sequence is TGCAGTGCTAGATCCTGGACGCCGACCGGTGGTTCACCCCTCCACTTT. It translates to CSARSWTPTGGSPLHF.

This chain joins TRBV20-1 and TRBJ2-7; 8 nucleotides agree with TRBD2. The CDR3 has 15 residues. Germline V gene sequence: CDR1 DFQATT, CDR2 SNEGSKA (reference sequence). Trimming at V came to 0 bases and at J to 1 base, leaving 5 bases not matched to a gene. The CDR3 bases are TGCAGTGCTAGAGATGTCGGGGGGGAGTCCTACGAGCAGTACTTC. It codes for CSARDVGGESYEQYF.

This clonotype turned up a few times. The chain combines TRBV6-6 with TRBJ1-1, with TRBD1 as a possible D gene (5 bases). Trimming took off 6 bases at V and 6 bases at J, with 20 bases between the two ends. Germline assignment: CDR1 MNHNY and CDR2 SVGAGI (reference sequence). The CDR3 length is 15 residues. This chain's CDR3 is CASSPSRARTPEAFF. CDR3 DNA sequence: TGTGCCAGCAGCCCGAGCAGGGCCCGGACCCCTGAAGCTTTCTTT.

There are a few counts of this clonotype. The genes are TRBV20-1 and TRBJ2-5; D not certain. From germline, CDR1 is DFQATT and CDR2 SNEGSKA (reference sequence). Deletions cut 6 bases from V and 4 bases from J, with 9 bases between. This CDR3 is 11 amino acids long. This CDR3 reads CSARLTETQYF. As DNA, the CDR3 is TGCAGTGCCCGGCTGACAGAGACCCAGTACTTC.

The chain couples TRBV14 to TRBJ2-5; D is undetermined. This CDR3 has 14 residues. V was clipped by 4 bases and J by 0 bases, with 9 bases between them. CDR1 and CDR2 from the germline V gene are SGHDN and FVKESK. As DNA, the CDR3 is TGTGCCAGCAGCCCCGACGAGTACCAAGAGACCCAGTACTTC. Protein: CASSPDEYQETQYF.

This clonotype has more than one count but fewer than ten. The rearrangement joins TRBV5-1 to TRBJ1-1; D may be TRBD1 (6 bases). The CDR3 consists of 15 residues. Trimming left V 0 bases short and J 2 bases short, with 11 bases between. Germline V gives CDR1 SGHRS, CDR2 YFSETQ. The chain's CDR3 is CASSLAAGVNTEAFF. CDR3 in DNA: TGCGCCAGCAGCTTGGCCGCAGGGGTCAACACTGAAGCTTTCTTT.